The 26 T cell receptor beta chains below all came from one sample that was sequenced in a study of tissue T cells after allogeneic stem cell transplantation. TCRdb's copy holds only in-frame clones and misses some; the assay was immunoSEQ multiplex PCR. The sample has about 21,000 clones, roughly three quarters seen once. Sequencing was performed on blood. Receptor source: a female BALB/c mouse in good health. The MHC haplotype recorded for the strain is H2-d.

With regard to this clone: Germline and genes: mouse. The CDR3 end is not reached by the read, which stops 1 residue before it; the germline J gene fills it in. The chain carries TRBV19 and TRBJ2-1; no definite D call. The CDR3 sequence is 13 residues long. Germline loops: CDR1 FNHDT, CDR2 SITEND (reference sequence). Between the trimmed V and J ends, which lost 3 bases and 2 bases, there was a span of 6 bases. The CDR3 here is CASSRAHYAEQFF. The sequenced part of the CDR3 DNA is TGTGCCAGCAGTAGGGCCCACTATGCTGAGCAGTTC.

A note on this clone: Genes here carry mouse names. Sequencing ends 1 residue short of the CDR3 end; the germline J gene provides the rest. This chain joins TRBV2 and TRBJ1-3, with D unclear. This CDR3 region has 14 residues. Germline V CDR1 and CDR2: LGHNA, YSYQKL. V lost 0 bases to trimming and J lost 0 bases, with 3 bases between them. The DNA read from the CDR3 is TGTGCCAGCAGCCAAGATTATTCTGGAAATACGCTCTAT. This gives the protein CASSQDYSGNTLY. In full, the CDR3 reads CASSQDYSGNTLYF.

Comments on this clone: At one end the junction does not follow the germline gene, possibly because of a read error. Genes and germline are mouse. The read terminates 1 residue ahead of where the CDR3 ends, so the germline J gene completes it. The V gene is TRBV13-2, the J gene TRBJ1-2; no definite D call. In germline, CDR1 is NNHNN, CDR2 SYGAGS (reference sequence). The CDR3 consists of 13 residues. The CDR3 here is CASSDAGGSDYTF. Partial CDR3 DNA: TGTGCCAGCAGTGATGCTGGTGGCTCCGACTACACC.

A few counts support this clone. The gene names given are mouse names. The CDR3 is cut off 1 residue early in the read; its end comes from the germline J gene. The V and J genes are TRBV1 and TRBJ1-4; D gene unclear. Germline CDR1 and CDR2: NSQYPW and LRSPGD (reference sequence). This CDR3 comprises 18 residues. With 0 bases removed from V and 0 bases from J, the gap between germline ends came to 14 bases. The CDR3 loop is CTCSADLPRHISNERLFF. CDR3 DNA, as far as it was read: TGCACCTGCAGTGCAGATCTGCCCCGACACATTTCCAACGAAAGATTATTT.

Comments on this clone: Genes here carry mouse names. The CDR3 end is not reached by the read, which stops 1 residue before it; the germline J gene fills it in. This chain uses TRBV20 with TRBJ2-2; D may be TRBD2 (5 bases). Germline values: CDR1 GFQATS, CDR2 STVNSAI. The CDR3 has 14 residues. Deletions cut 0 bases from V and 2 bases from J, with 7 bases between. The part of the CDR3 DNA that was read is TGTGGTGCTAGGGATTTGGGGAACACCGGGCAGCTCTAC. Translated: CGARDLGNTGQLY. The entire CDR3 is CGARDLGNTGQLYF.

This clone was seen a single time. Each gene name is a mouse one. The sequence runs out 1 residue before the end of the CDR3; the remainder is reconstructed from the germline J gene. This sequence joins TRBV5 and TRBJ2-5, with 10 bases that match TRBD2. Trimming at V came to 5 bases and at J to 2 bases, leaving 1 base not matched to a gene. Germline values: CDR1 LGHNA, CDR2 YNLKQL (reference sequence). This CDR3 contains 14 residues. The CDR3 loop reads CASSGLGVQDTQYF. The CDR3 DNA, read in part, is TGTGCCAGCAGCGGACTGGGGGTCCAAGACACCCAGTAC.

Points on this clone: Gene labels here are mouse ones. The read halts 1 residue ahead of the CDR3 end, with the missing end drawn from the germline J gene. The chain has TRBV19 and TRBJ2-7; D uncertain. The CDR3 has 14 residues. CDR1 and CDR2 from the germline V gene are FNHDT and SITEND (reference sequence). The V end was cut by 4 bases, the J end by 0 bases, with 11 bases between. The sequenced CDR3 bases are TGTGCCAGCAGTGAGACCCTGATCTCCTATGAACAGTAC. This sequence encodes CASSETLISYEQY. From start to end, the CDR3 is CASSETLISYEQYF.

To note about this clone: Gene names are the mouse ones. The read ends 1 residue before the CDR3 terminus; that terminus is restored from the germline J gene. The rearrangement links TRBV1 to TRBJ1-5; no firm D call. The length of the CDR3 is 13 residues. Trimming removed 0 bases from V and 5 bases from J, with 5 bases in between. Per germline, CDR1 NSQYPW and CDR2 LRSPGD (reference sequence). CDR3: CTCSADLDQAPLF. The DNA read from the CDR3 is TGCACCTGCAGTGCAGATTTGGACCAGGCTCCGCTT.

Concerning this clone itself: Gene and germline names: mouse. The part of the CDR3 DNA that was read is TGTGCTAGCAGTACGGGACTCCAAGACACCCAGTAC. Encoded protein: CASSTGLQDTQY. The full-length CDR3 reads as CASSTGLQDTQYF. The chain carries TRBV17 and TRBJ2-5; D is perhaps TRBD2 (6 bases). The CDR3 is cut off 1 residue early in the read; its end comes from the germline J gene. V dropped 4 bases and J dropped 2 bases, with 7 bases sitting between them. Germline lookup yields CDR1 MNHDT and CDR2 YYDKIL. The CDR3 sequence is 13 residues long.

This clone was counted only a few times. Gene and germline names: mouse. The CDR3 goes on 1 residue after the read ends, and that part is filled in from the germline J gene. This chain joins TRBV5 and TRBJ2-7; 7 bases are shared with TRBD2. The CDR3 contains 12 residues. With V trimmed by 4 bases and J by 6 bases, 3 bases remained unmatched. The germline CDR1 and CDR2 sequences are LGHNA and YNLKQL (reference sequence). The CDR3 bases that were read are TGTGCCAGCAGCCCCGACTGGGTTGAACAGTAC. It yields the protein CASSPDWVEQY. The entire CDR3 protein reads CASSPDWVEQYF.

There are a few counts of this clone. Gene names refer to mouse genes. The CDR3 end is not reached by the read, which stops 1 residue before it; the germline J gene fills it in. The V call is TRBV13-3, the J call TRBJ2-3; 10 nucleotides match TRBD2. Germline lookup yields CDR1 NNHDY and CDR2 SYVADS. V shed 4 bases, J shed 1 base, and the junction held 6 bases outside the gene matches. The length of the CDR3 is 16 residues. The CDR3 sequence is CASSPWGGAGAETLYF. The CDR3 bases that were read are TGTGCCAGCAGTCCCTGGGGGGGCGCCGGTGCAGAAACGCTGTAT.

This clone was detected only a few times. The genes are named according to mouse. Coverage ceases 1 residue before the CDR3 finishes, and the germline J gene fills in the end. This chain joins TRBV13-2 and TRBJ2-7, with 8 bases matching TRBD2. Per germline, CDR1 NNHNN and CDR2 SYGAGS (reference sequence). The CDR3 sequence is 14 residues long. V gave up 2 bases and J gave up 3 bases; unmatched junction bases: 4. This CDR3 reads CASGDLGGDYEQYF. The sequenced CDR3 bases are TGTGCCAGCGGTGACCTGGGGGGTGACTATGAACAGTAC.

Comment on this clone: Gene labels here are mouse ones. The read gets to within 1 residue of the CDR3 end, and the germline J gene fills in the rest. The chain employs TRBV13-2 and TRBJ1-3; no reliable D call. Germline loops: CDR1 NNHNN, CDR2 SYGAGS (reference sequence). CDR3 length: 13 residues. V was pared by 2 bases and J by 0 bases, with 3 bases between. The CDR3 protein is CASGETSGNTLYF. CDR3 DNA, as far as it was read: TGTGCCAGCGGTGAAACTTCTGGAAATACGCTCTAT.

In its sample, this clone was seen once. Gene names are mouse gene names. The read ends 1 residue early relative to the CDR3; the germline J gene fills the gap. The chain joins TRBV31 to TRBJ1-2, with 7 bases lining up with TRBD1. Germline V gene sequence: CDR1 GKSSPN, CDR2 SITVG. V gave up 0 bases and J gave up 2 bases; unmatched junction bases: 6. This CDR3 region has 15 residues. Here the CDR3 reads CAWSLEPGGNSDYTF. Incomplete CDR3 DNA: TGTGCCTGGAGTCTAGAGCCAGGGGGGAACTCCGACTACACC. Complete variable domain (other parts from reference TRBV31 and TRBJ1-2): AQTIHQWPVAEIKAVGSPLSLGCTIKGKSSPNLYWYWQATGGTLQQLFYSITVGQVESVVQLNLSASRPKDDQFILSTEKLLLSHSGFYLCAWSLEPGGNSDYTFGSGTRLLVI.

As concerns this clone: Any gene name here is a mouse gene name. The read halts 1 residue ahead of the CDR3 end, with the missing end drawn from the germline J gene. This chain joins TRBV19 and TRBJ1-1; the D gene is possibly TRBD1 (5 bases). Germline CDR1 FNHDT, CDR2 SITEND (reference sequence). The length of the CDR3 is 14 residues. The V end lost 2 bases, the J end lost 1 base, and 9 bases lay between the germline ends. The covered CDR3 bases are TGTGCCAGCAGTATTCAGGGAGGGAACACAGAAGTCTTC. Encoded protein: CASSIQGGNTEVF. The CDR3, in full, reads CASSIQGGNTEVFF. The full variable domain, rest sourced from reference TRBV19 and TRBJ1-1, is GGIITQTPKFLIGQEGQKLTLKCQQNFNHDTMYWYRQDSGKGLRLIYYSITENDLQKGDLSEGYDASREKKSSFSLTVTSAQKNEMAVFLCASSIQGGNTEVFFGKGTRLTVV.

Concerning this clone itself: Each gene name is a mouse one. The read falls 1 residue short of the CDR3 end, and the missing part is taken from the germline J gene. The V call is TRBV4, the J call TRBJ2-1; the D is unclear. This CDR3 spans 12 amino acids. The V gene lost 4 bases and the J gene lost 2 bases, with 3 bases spanning the gap. The V gene's germline CDR1 is LGHDT and CDR2 YNNKQL (reference sequence). CDR3 amino acids: CASSWDYAEQFF. The DNA read from the CDR3 is TGTGCCAGCAGCTGGGACTATGCTGAGCAGTTC.

Of note for this clone: Mouse names are used for the genes. The read halts 1 residue ahead of the CDR3 end, with the missing end drawn from the germline J gene. The chain is built from TRBV13-3 and TRBJ2-4; weak D call: TRBD2 (6 bases). The germline V gene encodes CDR1 NNHDY and CDR2 SYVADS. Trimming pared 5 bases from V and 2 bases from J, leaving 18 bases between. The CDR3 is 16 residues long. The chain's CDR3 is CASREGLLFDQNTLYF. CDR3 DNA, as far as it was read: TGTGCCAGCAGGGAGGGACTCCTTTTCGATCAAAACACCTTGTAC. Together with reference TRBV13-3 and TRBJ2-4, the CDR3 gives the full variable domain: EAAVTQSPRSKVAVTGGKVTLSCHQTNNHDYMYWYRQDTGHGLRLIHYSYVADSTEKGDIPDGYKASRPSQENFSLILELASLSQTAVYFCASREGLLFDQNTLYFGAGTRLSVL.

Of note for this clone: Germline and genes here are mouse. The read ends 1 residue shy of where the CDR3 ends; the end is completed using the germline J gene. This rearrangement joins TRBV30 to TRBJ2-7; D is undetermined. The CDR3 runs 11 residues. V was clipped by 4 bases and J by 3 bases, with 7 bases between them. The germline gives CDR1 SQVVS, CDR2 ANEGSEA. The DNA read from the CDR3 is TGTAGTTCTACCGACTACTATGAACAGTAC. Protein product: CSSTDYYEQY. The entire CDR3 sequence reads CSSTDYYEQYF.

As regards this clone: Gene names follow the mouse nomenclature. Partial CDR3 DNA: TGTGCCAGCAGCCAGAGGACAGTTTCCAACGAAAGATTATTT. Its protein product is CASSQRTVSNERLF. The entire CDR3 is CASSQRTVSNERLFF. The chain links TRBV2 to TRBJ1-4; D possibly corresponds to TRBD1 (6 bases). Read coverage stops 1 residue before the CDR3 terminus; the germline J gene supplies the remainder. Germline V gives CDR1 LGHNA, CDR2 YSYQKL. This CDR3 comprises 15 residues. Trimming left V 3 bases short and J 0 bases short, with 8 bases between.

Points on this clone: Genes and germline come from the mouse. From the germline J gene comes the end of the CDR3, since the read stops 1 residue before it. The chain combines TRBV13-1 with TRBJ2-4, with D uncertain. The CDR3 covers 14 residues. Germline CDR1 is NSHNY and CDR2 is SYGAGN. Deletions cut 0 bases from V and 1 base from J, with 6 bases between. CDR3 DNA (partial): TGTGCCAGCAGTGATGGGTTAGGTCAAAACACCTTGTAC. Its translation is CASSDGLGQNTLY. The whole CDR3 region reads CASSDGLGQNTLYF.

Remarks on this clone: Any gene name here is a mouse gene name. The CDR3 end lies 1 residue beyond the end of the read and is filled in from the germline J gene. V usage is TRBV17 and J usage is TRBJ2-4; 8 bases line up with TRBD1. This CDR3 contains 15 residues. CDR1 and CDR2 from the germline V gene are MNHDT and YYDKIL. Trimming cost V 0 bases and J 2 bases; bases outside gene matches: 1. The chain's CDR3 is CASSREDRDQNTLYF. The part of the CDR3 DNA that was read is TGTGCTAGCAGTAGAGAGGACAGGGATCAAAACACCTTGTAC.

Remarks on this clone: Mouse gene names and germline throughout. The sequenced CDR3 bases are TGTGCCAGCAGCCCCGACAAATTTTATGAACAGTAC. Its translation: CASSPDKFYEQY. Given in full, the CDR3 is CASSPDKFYEQYF. The V call is TRBV14, the J call TRBJ2-7; no firm D call. With the read ending 1 residue before the CDR3 end, the germline J gene is used to fill in that end. CDR1 is SGHDT, CDR2 FRDEAV, per germline. The V end lost 5 bases, the J end lost 4 bases, and 13 bases lay between the germline ends. The CDR3 sequence is 13 residues long.

Worth noting for this clone: Gene names denote mouse genes. The read terminates 1 residue ahead of where the CDR3 ends, so the germline J gene completes it. V gene TRBV13-2 combines with J gene TRBJ1-1, with 8 bases aligning to TRBD1. The trim removed 3 bases at V and 5 bases at J, leaving 0 bases unmatched. This CDR3 is built from 12 residues. Germline V gene sequence: CDR1 NNHNN, CDR2 SYGAGS (reference sequence). The CDR3 bases that were read are TGTGCCAGCGGTGGGACAGGGACAGAAGTCTTC. This codes for CASGGTGTEVF. The entire CDR3 reads CASGGTGTEVFF.

Turning to this clone: Germline and genes here are mouse. CDR3 in amino acids: CGARELGGRYAEQFF. The DNA read from the CDR3 is TGTGGTGCTAGGGAGTTGGGGGGGCGATATGCTGAGCAGTTC. The chain joins TRBV20 to TRBJ2-1; 9 bases agree with TRBD2. Read sequence stops 1 residue before the CDR3 end, and the germline J gene provides the missing end. Germline CDR1 is GFQATS and CDR2 is STVNSAI. The CDR3 contains 15 residues. The V and J ends lost 0 bases and 4 bases, in that order; junction bases with no gene match: 4.

Worth noting for this clone: Gene names refer to mouse genes. The observed sequence ends 1 residue before the CDR3 terminus, with the missing tail filled in from the germline J gene. The genes are TRBV13-3 and TRBJ2-1, with TRBD2 matching over 8 bases. This CDR3 has 15 residues. Per germline, CDR1 NNHDY and CDR2 SYVADS. Unmatched junction bases numbered 4, after V lost 2 bases and J lost 3 bases. Here the CDR3 reads CASSEEWGGYAEQFF. CDR3 bases read: TGTGCCAGCAGTGAGGAGTGGGGGGGCTATGCTGAGCAGTTC.

Notes on this clone: The genes are named according to mouse. The read comes to an end 1 residue before the CDR3 does, leaving the germline J gene to fill in the end. The gene calls are TRBV31 and TRBJ2-3; 8 nucleotides align to TRBD1. V was pared by 1 base and J by 1 base, with 1 base of the junction left unmatched. The CDR3 extends over 14 amino acids. The germline CDR1 and CDR2 sequences are GKSSPN and SITVG. Incomplete CDR3 DNA: TGTGCCTGGAGTCAGGGACAGGGTGCAGAAACGCTGTAT. Translated: CAWSQGQGAETLY. The entire CDR3 reads CAWSQGQGAETLYF.